The rows below give T cell receptor beta chains drawn from one sample of a study of CD8 T cells in Susac syndrome. TCRdb reprocessed the immunoSEQ multiplex PCR reads via MiXCR and lists one record per CDR3 protein. The profile covers tens of thousands of distinct CDR3 sequences, with about 95% appearing a single time and around 0.41% taken by the ten largest. The sequenced material came from CD8+ T cells from PBMCs. These receptors originate from a human donor with Susac syndrome. Each CDR3 is given with its conserved first and last residue. D genes are given only for firm matches.

v_call	j_call	d_call	cdr3_aa	cdr3_nt
TRBV9	TRBJ1-1	.	CASSVVEMNTEAFF	TGTGCCAGCAGCGTAGTTGAGATGAACACTGAAGCTTTCTTT
TRBV23-1	TRBJ2-3	TRBD2	CASWLKGGLTDTQYF	TGCGCCAGTTGGTTGAAGGGAGGGTTAACAGATACGCAGTATTTT
TRBV29-1	TRBJ2-7	.	CSVEDLQQGFYEQYF	TGCAGCGTTGAAGATCTGCAACAGGGATTCTACGAGCAGTACTTC
TRBV3-1	TRBJ2-1	.	CASSPLRWQGGIEQFF	TGTGCCAGCAGCCCCCTCCGTTGGCAGGGGGGAATAGAGCAGTTCTTC
TRBV29-1	TRBJ1-2	.	CSVEDGVGGYTF	TGCAGCGTTGAAGATGGAGTGGGCGGCTACACCTTC
TRBV24-1	TRBJ2-1	TRBD2	CATGGSGNEQFF	TGTGCCACCGGCGGGAGTGGGAATGAGCAGTTCTTC
TRBV24-1	TRBJ2-2	.	CATSDHGLHTGELFF	TGTGCCACCAGTGATCATGGACTGCACACCGGGGAGCTGTTTTTT
TRBV29-1	TRBJ1-2	.	CSVAGAGYTF	TGCAGCGTGGCAGGGGCTGGCTACACCTTC
TRBV9	TRBJ1-1	.	CASSVDDRTINTEAFF	TGTGCCAGCAGCGTAGACGACAGGACCATAAACACTGAAGCTTTCTTT
TRBV30	TRBJ1-2	.	CAWSVGQTYGYTF	TGTGCCTGGAGTGTAGGACAGACCTATGGCTACACCTTC
TRBV9	TRBJ2-5	.	CASSPRSPQETQYF	TGTGCCAGCAGCCCCCGGAGCCCACAAGAGACCCAGTACTTC
TRBV13	TRBJ2-1	TRBD2	CASSQTSGEQFF	TGTGCCAGCAGCCAGACTAGCGGAGAGCAGTTCTTC
TRBV20-1	TRBJ1-5	.	CSASYGAADQPQHF	TGCAGTGCTAGCTACGGGGCGGCGGATCAGCCCCAGCATTTT
TRBV7-9	TRBJ1-2	.	CASSPVAVSYGYTF	TGTGCCAGCAGCCCCGTGGCAGTCTCCTATGGCTACACCTTC
TRBV29-1	TRBJ2-1	TRBD2	CSVGLPYGASGREAYYNEQFF	TGCAGCGTTGGACTGCCCTATGGGGCTAGCGGGAGGGAAGCCTACTACAATGAGCAGTTCTTC
TRBV20-1	TRBJ2-1	.	CSWAWAHVGDEQFF	TGCAGTTGGGCTTGGGCCCACGTAGGCGATGAGCAGTTCTTC
TRBV5-1	TRBJ2-7	TRBD1	CASSSADRAFSYEQYF	TGCGCCAGCAGCTCCGCGGACAGGGCTTTTTCCTACGAGCAGTACTTC
TRBV6-5	TRBJ1-1	.	CASSYGGFEAFF	TGTGCCAGCAGTTATGGCGGCTTTGAAGCTTTCTTT
TRBV20-1	TRBJ1-2	TRBD1	CSARLGTGVSYGYTF	TGCAGTGCGCGATTAGGGACAGGGGTTAGCTATGGCTACACCTTC
TRBV4-3	TRBJ1-6	.	CASSQDSGYNSPLHF	TGCGCCAGCAGCCAAGACAGTGGGTATAATTCACCCCTCCACTTT
TRBV12-3/TRBV12-4	TRBJ2-7	.	CASSLGLRGYEQYF	TGTGCCAGCAGTTTAGGGCTAAGAGGCTACGAGCAGTACTTC
TRBV15	TRBJ2-2	.	CATSRDGGSGELFF	TGTGCCACCAGCAGAGATGGGGGGAGCGGGGAGCTGTTTTTT
TRBV7-9	TRBJ2-3	.	CASTRLSTDTQYF	TGTGCCAGCACACGACTTAGCACAGATACGCAGTATTTT